The clone carrying this T cell receptor beta chain was picked up many times. Its matching antigen is unknown. The record originates from a study of T-cell reconstitution after alpha-beta-depleted transplantation in children. Findings of the study overall: Alpha-beta T cells present about two months after transplant were reported to originate from several hundred expanded graft clones.

A library of TCRbeta sequences, prepared with unique molecular identifiers, was generated. TCRdb reprocessed the PCR reads via MiXCR and lists one record per CDR3 protein. The data show a few hundred thousand distinct CDR3 sequences, over 40% seen once. V was shortened by 8 bases and J by 6 bases, with 13 bases between the two germline ends. The CDR3 consists of 12 residues. CDR1 and CDR2 (germline): SGHAT, FQNNGV. The sequence derives from a girl aged 2-9 years with aplastic anemia, due to receive a stem cell transplant. V usage is TRBV11-2 and J usage is TRBJ1-1; D remains unclear. The sample here was PBMCs, taken before TCRalphabeta/CD19-depleted stem cell transplant. Here the CDR3 reads CASLDLSAEAFF. CDR3 sequence (DNA): TGTGCCAGCTTAGACCTCAGTGCTGAAGCTTTCTTT.